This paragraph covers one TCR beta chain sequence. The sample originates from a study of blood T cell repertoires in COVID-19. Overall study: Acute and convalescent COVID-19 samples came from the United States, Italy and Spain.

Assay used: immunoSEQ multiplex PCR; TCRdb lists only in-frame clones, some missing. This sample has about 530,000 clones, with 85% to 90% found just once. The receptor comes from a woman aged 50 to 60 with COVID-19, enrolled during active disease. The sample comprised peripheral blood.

The CDR3 DNA is TGTGCCAGCAGTCTCTACTTCGGGGATTCAACTAATGAAAAACTGTTTTTT. This codes for CASSLYFGDSTNEKLFF. The chain uses TRBV11-2 and TRBJ1-4; no clear D gene. CDR1 and CDR2 (germline): SGHAT, FQNNGV. The CDR3 length is 17 residues. The V and J ends lost 6 bases and 0 bases respectively, with 17 bases between them.